The 14 T cell receptor beta chains given below trace back to one sample, sequenced in a study of identical twins (dated by TCRdb to 2015 to 2016). Library method: 5' RACE. The instrument given in TCRdb is Illumina HiSeq 2000. Starting from the raw public reads, TCRdb applied fastp trimming at Q25, assembled clones with MiXCR and retained in-frame beta chains. Every distinct CDR3 protein forms one entry, paired with its most common genes and DNA. This sample has a few hundred thousand distinct CDR3 sequences in its table, and less than 20% of those were observed once. The top ten clones comprise roughly an eighth of the sample. Sequenced input: naive T cells sorted from blood. This specimen's cell subset or site label, interpreted: cells isolated with a human naive T-cell isolation kit. Source of these receptors: a man aged 45-60 years in good health.

In its sample, this clonotype was seen many times. The genes are TRBV6-2 or TRBV6-3 and TRBJ2-7, with 7 bases that match TRBD1. The CDR3 sequence is 14 residues long. The V gene end was trimmed by 5 bases and the J gene end by 5 bases; junction bases not matched to a gene: 9. CDR1 is MNHEY and CDR2 is SVGEGT in the germline V gene. CDR3 DNA sequence: TGTGCCAGCAGTAACCGACAGGGACGGGACGAGCAGTACTTC. It encodes CASSNRQGRDEQYF.

This clonotype has a handful of counts. The chain employs TRBV4-3 and TRBJ1-6, with a weak D call TRBD1 (5 bases). V was trimmed by 1 base and J by 7 bases, leaving 8 bases between them. The germline gives CDR1 LGHNA, CDR2 YSLEER. CDR3 size: 14 residues. The DNA of the CDR3 is TGCGCCAGCAGCCAAGGTGAGGGGAATTCACCCCTCCACTTT. Translating it yields CASSQGEGNSPLHF.

This clonotype was detected a few times. The chain is built from TRBV20-1 and TRBJ2-1; 10 bases fit TRBD2. The CDR3 extends over 14 amino acids. J was trimmed by 6 bases and V by 3 bases; bases with no gene match: 5. Germline V gives CDR1 DFQATT, CDR2 SNEGSKA (reference sequence). CDR3 nucleotide sequence: TGCAGTGCTAGCGTGACTAGCGGGTTCAATGAGCAGTTCTTC. Its protein product is CSASVTSGFNEQFF.

This clonotype was recorded many times. The chain combines TRBV20-1 with TRBJ2-7; no reliable D call. Germline V gene lookup returns CDR1 DFQATT and CDR2 SNEGSKA (reference sequence). CDR3 length: 13 amino acids. Trimming cost V 1 base and J 2 bases, with 9 bases left between them. As DNA, the CDR3 is TGCAGTGCTAGAGTTCTGCAGACCTACGAGCAGTACTTC. Its translation is CSARVLQTYEQYF.

The chain carries TRBV20-1 and TRBJ2-1, with D possibly TRBD2 on 7 matching bases. Germline-derived CDR1 and CDR2 are DFQATT and SNEGSKA (reference sequence). Trimming stripped 6 bases from V and 2 bases from J, with 17 bases between. The CDR3 runs 15 residues. CDR3 loop: CSAPRGGGPYNEQFF. The DNA for the CDR3 is TGCAGTGCCCCGAGGGGGGGGGGACCCTACAATGAGCAGTTCTTC.

This clonotype was recorded a few times. The chain uses TRBV15 and TRBJ1-2; no firm D call. V dropped 5 bases and J dropped 0 bases, with 13 bases sitting between them. Germline CDR1 is LNHNV and CDR2 is YYDKDF (reference sequence). The CDR3 has 15 amino acids. For the CDR3, the DNA is TGTGCCACCAGCCGCGACGGAGTAACTAACTATGGCTACACCTTC. The encoded protein is CATSRDGVTNYGYTF.

This clonotype was found a few times. The chain employs TRBV3-1 and TRBJ2-1, with no clear D. There are 17 residues in the CDR3. V shed 0 bases and J shed 1 base, with 13 bases lying between them. The V gene's germline CDR1 is LGHDT and CDR2 YNNKEL (reference sequence). For the CDR3, the DNA is TGTGCCAGCAGCCAAGATTCGGCGGCCCATTCCTACAATGAGCAGTTCTTC. It specifies CASSQDSAAHSYNEQFF.

The chain couples TRBV4-3 to TRBJ2-1; 10 positions match TRBD2. CDR3 size: 20 residues. The V gene end was trimmed by 5 bases and the J gene end by 8 bases; junction bases not matched to a gene: 24. In germline, CDR1 is LGHNA, CDR2 YSLEER. The CDR3 nucleotides are TGCGCCAGCAGCAAATCGGCGGGTAGCGGGGGGTTTTCCCTTTGGTATGAGCAGTTCTTC. Protein sequence: CASSKSAGSGGFSLWYEQFF.

This clonotype showed up just a few times. The chain couples TRBV12-3 or TRBV12-4 to TRBJ2-5; D is unclear. The CDR3 is 13 amino acids. Trimming left V 4 bases short and J 5 bases short, with 11 bases between. The CDR3 region is CASSSFGLETQYF. The DNA for the CDR3 is TGTGCCAGCAGTTCCTTCGGGTTGGAGACCCAGTACTTC.

Concerning this clonotype: The junction departs from germline at one end; a sequencing error may be responsible. The gene calls are TRBV19 and TRBJ1-1; 7 bases are shared with TRBD1. From germline, CDR1 is LNHDA and CDR2 SQIVND (reference sequence). The CDR3 covers 14 residues. The CDR3 DNA sequence: TGTGCCAGTAGATCGGGGGACAGTAGTCCTGAAGCCTTCTTT. This codes for CASRSGDSSPEAFF.

V is TRBV5-4 and J is TRBJ1-1, with TRBD1 matching 7 bases. J gave up 5 bases and V 7 bases, and 11 bases lay outside the gene matches. The length of the CDR3 is 14 residues. Germline loops: CDR1 SGHNT, CDR2 YYREEE (reference sequence). The CDR3 nucleotides read TGTGCCAGCTTTCGGACAGGTCTAAAGACTGAAGCTTTCTTT. The encoded protein is CASFRTGLKTEAFF.

The genes are TRBV6-2 or TRBV6-3 and TRBJ2-1; the D gene is possibly TRBD2 (5 bases). Trimming removed 6 bases from V and 5 bases from J, with 17 bases in between. CDR1 and CDR2 (germline): MNHEY, SVGEGT. The CDR3 extends over 15 amino acids. CDR3 loop: CASRPARTGNNEQFF. The CDR3 DNA sequence: TGTGCCAGCAGACCGGCTAGGACGGGGAACAATGAGCAGTTCTTC.

In this sample, this clonotype turned up many times. The chain employs TRBV5-4 and TRBJ2-5; 7 positions match TRBD2. Germline V gene lookup returns CDR1 SGHNT and CDR2 YYREEE (reference sequence). With V trimmed by 5 bases and J by 5 bases, 6 bases remained unmatched. This CDR3 has 13 residues. The CDR3 here is CASRSGGWETQYF. The CDR3 DNA sequence: TGTGCCAGCAGGTCCGGGGGGTGGGAGACCCAGTACTTC. The whole variable domain, filled in from reference TRBV5-4 and TRBJ2-5, reads ETGVTQSPTHLIKTRGQQVTLRCSSQSGHNTVSWYQQALGQGPQFIFQYYREEENGRGNFPPRFSGLQFPNYSSELNVNALELDDSALYLCASRSGGWETQYFGPGTRLLVL.

This clonotype was seen a handful of times. This sequence joins TRBV20-1 and TRBJ1-6; D is unclear. The CDR3 totals 13 residues. Trimming took 1 base from V and 7 from J, leaving 8 bases between them. The V gene's germline CDR1 is DFQATT and CDR2 SNEGSKA (reference sequence). CDR3 in DNA: TGCAGTGCTAGAGGTTCCCTGAATTCACCCCTCCACTTT. Protein product: CSARGSLNSPLHF.